This T cell receptor beta chain is drawn from a study of CD8+CD57+ T cells in acquired aplastic anemia. The patients chosen for sequencing had shown expansion of CD8+CD57+ cells (detected by flow cytometry). As a group, the patients uniformly had severe acquired aplastic anemia. The CDR3 sequence is 15 residues long. The V and J ends lost 8 bases and 2 bases respectively, with 17 bases between them. TCR beta VDJ and CDR3 profiles were obtained from a genomic DNA template. Via MiXCR, TCRdb re-called the reads, giving one row per CDR3 protein. The table lists hundreds of thousands of distinct CDR3 sequences, around 32% of them singletons.

The specimen was sorted CD4+, CD8+, or CD8+CD57+ T cells (not recorded which) from PBMCs. This chain joins TRBV12-3 or TRBV12-4 and TRBJ2-3, with unresolved D. The clonotype comes from a human donor with aplastic anemia. CDR3 protein: CASVTVGVTTDTQYF. In DNA form, the CDR3 reads TGTGCCAGCGTAACCGTAGGAGTTACCACAGATACGCAGTATTTT.